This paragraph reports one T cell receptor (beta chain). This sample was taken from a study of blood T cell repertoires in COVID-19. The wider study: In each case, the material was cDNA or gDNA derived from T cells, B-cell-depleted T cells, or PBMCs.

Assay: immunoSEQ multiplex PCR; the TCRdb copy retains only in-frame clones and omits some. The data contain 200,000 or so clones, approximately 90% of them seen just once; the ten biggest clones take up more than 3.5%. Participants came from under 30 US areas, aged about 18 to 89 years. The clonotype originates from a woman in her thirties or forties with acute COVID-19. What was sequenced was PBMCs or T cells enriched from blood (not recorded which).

Written as DNA, the CDR3 is TGCAGTGCGAGGACTTACACTGAAGCTTTCTTT. Encoded protein: CSARTYTEAFF. The J gene is TRBJ1-1, the V gene TRBV20-1; no clear D gene. The germline V and J ends were trimmed by 6 bases and 3 bases, with 8 bases remaining between them. The CDR3 has 11 residues. Germline V gives CDR1 DFQATT, CDR2 SNEGSKA (reference sequence).